The 20 T cell receptor beta chains given below trace back to one sample, sequenced in a study of shared clonotypes between healthy human individuals. Measured with immunoSEQ multiplex PCR; TCRdb has only the in-frame clones, and not every one. The table lists fewer than 3 million clones, roughly 90% of them singletons, with around 0.4% in the top ten. Source material: naive CD4+ T cells from PBMCs. The subset is: CD45RA+ positively selected. The receptor source for this set is a man younger than 35 in good health. Some clones in this sample may be carry-over from other donors' samples.

The chain has TRBV11-2 and TRBJ1-1; D uncertain. CDR1 SGHAT and CDR2 FQNNGV come from the germline V gene. The CDR3 has 11 amino acids. V was cut by 5 bases and J by 5 bases, with 6 bases left in between. CDR3 region: CASSVRTEAFF. CDR3 bases: TGTGCCAGCAGCGTTCGAACTGAAGCTTTCTTT.

The CDR3 DNA follows: TGTGCCAGCAGACGGACTAGCGGGGCCTACAATGAGCAGTTCTTC. It is translated as CASRRTSGAYNEQFF. The chain joins TRBV7-3 to TRBJ2-1, with 12 bases lining up with TRBD2. Germline assignment: CDR1 SGHTA and CDR2 FQGTGA. V shed 6 bases, J shed 2 bases, and the junction held 2 bases outside the gene matches. This CDR3 is built from 15 residues.

The chain combines TRBV29-1 with TRBJ2-4, with D perhaps given as TRBD1 or TRBD2 (5 bases each). From germline, CDR1 is SQVTM and CDR2 ANQGSEA. V was trimmed by 4 bases and J by 0 bases, leaving 13 bases between them. This CDR3 spans 15 amino acids. The CDR3 spells CSVGDHRGAKNIQYF. The CDR3, as DNA: TGCAGCGTTGGGGACCACCGGGGAGCCAAAAACATTCAGTACTTC.

The J gene is TRBJ2-7, the V gene TRBV18; 8 bases match TRBD1. In germline, CDR1 is KGHSH, CDR2 LQKENI. The CDR3 consists of 16 residues. V dropped 2 bases and J dropped 1; count of bases not matched to a gene: 7. CDR3 residues: CASSPRSGGSSYEQYF. CDR3 nucleotides: TGTGCCAGCTCACCAAGGTCAGGGGGCAGTTCCTACGAGCAGTACTTC.

This clone came up once. The sample carries other DNA sequences with the same CDR3. The genes are TRBV5-4 and TRBJ2-2; D is uncertain. The germline gives CDR1 SGHNT, CDR2 YYREEE (reference sequence). V shed 3 bases and J shed 2 bases, with 2 bases lying between them. The CDR3 is 12 residues long. This CDR3 reads CASSSNTGELFF. CDR3 nucleotides: TGTGCCAGCAGCTCTAACACCGGGGAGCTGTTTTTT.

The J gene is TRBJ2-1, the V gene TRBV6-4; no clear D gene. CDR3 length: 14 residues. V lost 2 bases to trimming and J lost 9 bases, with 14 bases between them. Germline V gene sequence: CDR1 MRHNA, CDR2 SNTAGT. The CDR3 sequence is CASSDDLQSSEQFF. CDR3 in DNA: TGTGCCAGCAGTGACGACCTCCAATCCAGTGAGCAGTTCTTC.

This chain connects TRBV14 to TRBJ1-2; maybe TRBD1 (5 bases). This CDR3 is 14 amino acids long. V gave up 2 bases and J gave up 6 bases, with 13 bases separating them. Germline V lookup: CDR1 SGHDN, CDR2 FVKESK. Here the CDR3 DNA reads TGTGCCAGCAGCCAAACCCGGGGCGGCGATGGCTACACCTTC. Protein sequence: CASSQTRGGDGYTF.

Remarks on this clone: This sample includes further DNA sequences coding for the same CDR3. The chain combines TRBV7-2 with TRBJ1-3; D not resolved. This CDR3 comprises 16 residues. Between the trimmed V and J ends, which lost 1 base and 0 bases, there was a span of 10 bases. CDR1 is SGHTA and CDR2 is FQGNSA in the germline V gene. CDR3 sequence reads: CASSLVAGSSGNTIYF. CDR3 nucleotide sequence: TGTGCCAGCAGCTTAGTCGCGGGGAGCTCTGGAAACACCATATATTTT. The full variable domain, its missing parts supplied by reference TRBV7-2 and TRBJ1-3, is GAGVSQSPSNKVTEKGKDVELRCDPISGHTALYWYRQSLGQGLEFLIYFQGNSAPDKSGLPSDRFSAERTGGSVSTLTIQRTQQEDSAVYLCASSLVAGSSGNTIYFGEGSWLTVV.

The chain recombines TRBV6-1 with TRBJ1-5, with 10 bases fitting TRBD1. CDR1 is MNHNS and CDR2 is SASEGT in the germline V gene. The V segment lost 7 bases and the J segment 7 bases; nucleotides outside the gene matches: 10. This CDR3 is 15 amino acids long. CDR3 in DNA: TGTGCCAGCATTACAGGGGGGACAGGGGTACAGCCCCAGCATTTT. Encoded protein: CASITGGTGVQPQHF.

The CDR3 nucleotides are TGTGCCAGCTCACCCAGGAGGGGCCCGGACACTGAAGCTTTCTTT. This translates into CASSPRRGPDTEAFF. The chain combines TRBV18 with TRBJ1-1; a possible D gene is TRBD1 (5 bases). Germline V gives CDR1 KGHSH, CDR2 LQKENI. This CDR3 has 15 amino acids. Trimming cost V 3 bases and J 3 bases, with 14 bases left between them.

CDR3 amino acids: CASSEAVYGTSGREQFF. As DNA, the CDR3 is TGTGCCAGCAGTGAAGCAGTTTACGGGACTAGCGGGAGGGAGCAGTTCTTC. This chain uses TRBV6-1 with TRBJ2-1, with 15 nucleotides matching TRBD2. The ends lost 0 bases at V and 10 bases at J; junction bases unmatched: 7. The CDR3 consists of 17 residues. CDR1 MNHNS and CDR2 SASEGT come from the germline V gene.

This chain joins TRBV4-1 and TRBJ2-7; 11 nucleotides align to TRBD2. This CDR3 region has 15 residues. V shed 4 bases and J 3 bases; nucleotides not matched to a gene: 5. Germline V gives CDR1 MGHRA, CDR2 YSYEKL. The CDR3 DNA reads as TGCGCCAGCAGCCGACCGACTAGCGGGATCTACGAGCAGTACTTC. It translates to CASSRPTSGIYEQYF.

The chain uses TRBV29-1 and TRBJ2-1, with D possibly matching TRBD2 (5 bases). The CDR3 is made up of 15 amino acids. V was trimmed by 3 bases and J by 0 bases, leaving 12 bases between them. Germline CDR1 and CDR2: SQVTM and ANQGSEA. This CDR3 is CSVDGGYASYNEQFF. The CDR3 DNA follows: TGCAGCGTTGACGGCGGGTACGCCTCCTACAATGAGCAGTTCTTC.

This clone was picked up one time. The rearrangement uses TRBV7-8 and TRBJ1-3, with 7 nucleotides matching TRBD1. V was pared by 3 bases and J by 2 bases, with 4 bases of the junction left unmatched. This CDR3 is 15 amino acids long. The V gene's germline CDR1 is SGHVS and CDR2 FQNEAQ. CDR3 DNA: TGTGCCAGCAGCTTGGTGACAGGGACTGGAAACACCATATATTTT. It translates to CASSLVTGTGNTIYF.

The rearrangement joins TRBV6-1 to TRBJ1-2, with 12 bases aligning to TRBD1. V lost 3 bases and J lost 4; bases outside the gene matches: 6. The germline V gene encodes CDR1 MNHNS and CDR2 SASEGT. The CDR3 runs to 16 residues. The CDR3 DNA reads TGTGCCAGCAGTGACCGGGACAGGGGGCTCTTCTATGGCTACACCTTC. Translation: CASSDRDRGLFYGYTF.

Comments on this clone: Different DNA sequences within this sample yield the same CDR3. The CDR3 is CASSFLAGGTDTQYF. The DNA of the CDR3 is TGCGCCAGCAGCTTCCTAGCGGGAGGTACAGATACGCAGTATTTT. The chain links TRBV5-1 to TRBJ2-3; TRBD2 agrees at 11 bases. Germline CDR1 reads SGHRS; CDR2 reads YFSETQ. V dropped 2 bases and J dropped 3; count of bases not matched to a gene: 2. The CDR3 loop spans 15 amino acids. The full variable domain, rest sourced from reference TRBV5-1 and TRBJ2-3, is KAGVTQTPRYLIKTRGQQVTLSCSPISGHRSVSWYQQTPGQGLQFLFEYFSETQRNKGNFPGRFSGRQFSNSRSEMNVSTLELGDSALYLCASSFLAGGTDTQYFGPGTRLTVL.

The rearrangement uses TRBV4-3 and TRBJ1-4, with no clear D. V was shortened by 4 bases and J by 9 bases, with 27 bases between the two germline ends. The CDR3 contains 18 residues. The germline V gene has CDR1 LGHNA and CDR2 YSLEER. The CDR3 nucleotides are TGCGCCAGCAGCCGCGAGAGGGTACATCGAGGGTTCGAGAAAAAACTGTTTTTT. Translation: CASSRERVHRGFEKKLFF.

This clone was found a few times. V is TRBV6-1 and J is TRBJ1-5; a possible D gene is TRBD1 (5 bases). Trimming left V 6 bases short and J 5 bases short, with 11 bases between. The CDR3 is made up of 13 amino acids. CDR1 and CDR2 from the germline V gene are MNHNS and SASEGT. The CDR3 spells CASRGGGDQPQHF. The CDR3 DNA follows: TGTGCCAGCAGGGGGGGTGGGGATCAGCCCCAGCATTTT.

Notes on this clone: Other DNA sequences of this sample code for an identical CDR3. The rearrangement joins TRBV28 to TRBJ1-2; TRBD1 might be the D (5 bases). Germline values: CDR1 MDHEN, CDR2 SYDVKM. The CDR3 contains 13 residues. The V gene lost 6 bases and the J gene lost 4 bases, with 12 bases spanning the gap. This chain's CDR3 is CASSQGASYGYTF. The DNA of the CDR3 is TGTGCCAGCAGCCAAGGGGCCAGCTATGGCTACACCTTC.

The CDR3 nucleotides read TGCGCCAGCAGCACGGCGGGCGGGAAGGGGTCCGGGGAGCTGTTTTTT. Protein product: CASSTAGGKGSGELFF. The chain uses TRBV5-1 and TRBJ2-2; D may be TRBD2 (6 bases). V dropped 4 bases and J dropped 6 bases, with 19 bases sitting between them. CDR1 and CDR2 from the germline V gene are SGHRS and YFSETQ. This CDR3 spans 16 amino acids. Filled out from reference TRBV5-1 and TRBJ2-2, the complete variable domain reads KAGVTQTPRYLIKTRGQQVTLSCSPISGHRSVSWYQQTPGQGLQFLFEYFSETQRNKGNFPGRFSGRQFSNSRSEMNVSTLELGDSALYLCASSTAGGKGSGELFFGEGSRLTVL.